The 11 T cell receptor beta chains below come from one sample, sequenced in a study of post-analysis software for immune sequencing data. No antigens are known for them. Study-level points and caveats: TRBV segments more frequent in patients than in controls numbered several and included TRBV5-6, TRBV5-1 and TRBV20-1.

The TCR beta cDNA libraries carried unique molecular identifiers. TCRdb re-derived calls from the PCR reads in MiXCR, one entry per CDR3 protein. The data contain some 500,000 distinct CDR3 sequences, around 40% of them singletons. Sequencing was carried out using blood. Receptor source: a girl aged 10 to 17 with multiple sclerosis.

V usage is TRBV5-1 and J usage is TRBJ2-7; 12 bases align to TRBD2. The CDR3 contains 17 residues. Germline CDR1 and CDR2: SGHRS and YFSETQ. With 4 bases clipped from V and 0 bases from J, the junction kept 8 bases outside the gene matches. This chain's CDR3 is CASSQITLAGGSYEQYF. The CDR3 DNA follows: TGCGCCAGCAGCCAAATAACACTAGCGGGGGGCTCCTACGAGCAGTACTTC.

This sequence joins TRBV6-5 and TRBJ2-7; 7 nucleotides match TRBD1. Germline V gene data show CDR1 as MNHEY and CDR2 as SVGAGI. The CDR3 is made up of 15 amino acids. The V gene end was trimmed by 6 bases and the J gene end by 4 bases; junction bases not matched to a gene: 12. For the CDR3, the DNA is TGTGCCAGCAGCCCCGAAGGGACAGATACATACGAGCAGTACTTC. Its protein product is CASSPEGTDTYEQYF.

This clonotype was observed a few times. The chain joins TRBV20-1 to TRBJ2-7; 11 bases fit TRBD2. Germline lookup yields CDR1 DFQATT and CDR2 SNEGSKA (reference sequence). The CDR3 is 13 residues long. For the CDR3, the DNA is TGCGGGTGCCTTAGCGGGAGGGCTTACGAGCAGTACTTC. It translates to CGCLSGRAYEQYF.

The V call is TRBV29-1, the J call TRBJ2-1; 11 bases align to TRBD2. The CDR3 length is 14 residues. The germline gives CDR1 SQVTM, CDR2 ANQGSEA. V shed 7 bases, J shed 0 bases, and the junction held 2 bases outside the gene matches. DNA for the CDR3: TGCAGCGACACTAGCGGGAGCTCCTACAATGAGCAGTTCTTC. Its translation is CSDTSGSSYNEQFF.

This clonotype appeared a few times. The V and J genes are TRBV12-3 or TRBV12-4 and TRBJ1-2, with no clear D. The CDR3 has 11 amino acids. V gave up 6 bases and J gave up 3 bases, with 5 bases separating them. CDR3 bases: TGTGCCAGCAGCCCAGACTATGGCTACACCTTC. Encoded protein: CASSPDYGYTF.

The rearrangement uses TRBV6-5 and TRBJ1-1, with unresolved D. Germline loops: CDR1 MNHEY, CDR2 SVGAGI. Trimming shortened V by 6 bases and J by 3 bases, and 11 bases separated the two germline ends. The CDR3 has 13 amino acids. CDR3 DNA sequence: TGTGCCAGCAGACCCCGAACGGACACTGAAGCTTTCTTT. This sequence encodes CASRPRTDTEAFF.

Only a few counts were recorded for this clonotype. This chain connects TRBV7-2 to TRBJ1-2, with no clear D. There are 15 residues in the CDR3. V gave up 1 base and J gave up 4 bases, with 13 bases separating them. Germline CDR1 reads SGHTA; CDR2 reads FQGNSA. The CDR3 reads CASSLEGFVSYGYTF. The CDR3 region has the DNA TGTGCCAGCAGCTTAGAGGGATTTGTGAGCTATGGCTACACCTTC.

V and J are TRBV2 and TRBJ2-5; D is ambiguous. The germline V gene has CDR1 SNHLY and CDR2 FYNNEI. Trimming cost V 8 bases and J 5 bases, with 12 bases left between them. The CDR3 has 12 amino acids. CDR3 coding DNA: TGTGCCAGCTTAGGGCGCCGGGAGACCCAGTACTTC. It specifies CASLGRRETQYF.

V gene TRBV7-8 combines with J gene TRBJ1-1; possible D gene TRBD1, 5 bases. CDR3 length equals 15 residues. Germline CDR1 is SGHVS and CDR2 is FQNEAQ. The V gene lost 1 base and the J gene lost 0 bases, with 9 bases spanning the gap. CDR3: CASSLGGRLNTEAFF. The CDR3 bases are TGTGCCAGCAGCTTAGGGGGACGGTTGAACACTGAAGCTTTCTTT.

Concerning this clonotype itself: At one of its ends the junction is not consistent with the germline gene, which may arise from a read error. The chain links TRBV7-7 to TRBJ2-7; D could derive from TRBD1 or TRBD2 (5 bases each). The CDR3 has 13 residues. In germline, CDR1 is SSHAT, CDR2 FNYEAQ (reference sequence). This chain's CDR3 is CASSLANGARQYF. CDR3 DNA sequence: TGTGCTAGCAGCTTAGCGAACGGGGCGCGGCAGTACTTC.

This chain uses TRBV12-3 or TRBV12-4 with TRBJ2-4, with D maybe TRBD2 (6 bases). The DNA end is more similar to TRBJ2-5, so the J call may be wrong. This CDR3 spans 12 amino acids. CDR3 sequence reads: CASSFAGETQYF. The CDR3, as DNA: TGTGCCAGCAGTTTTGCGGGGGAGACCCAGTACTTC.